This TCR beta chain was sequenced during a study of tumor-infiltrating lymphocytes in oesophageal squamous cell carcinoma. The V gene's germline CDR1 is SGHTA and CDR2 FQGTGA. The CDR3 runs 13 residues. Each CDR3 protein gets one entry after TCRdb re-called the PCR reads with MiXCR. Of fewer than 20,000 distinct CDR3 sequences listed, around 51% are singletons. The sequence was obtained from a female donor with esophageal squamous cell carcinoma. V is TRBV7-3 and J is TRBJ2-5, with D maybe TRBD1 (6 bases). With the DNA end fitting TRBJ2-1 better, the J assignment may be wrong. The sample was esophageal tumor tissue. CDR3 DNA: TGTGCCAGCAGCTCCAGATCAACAGGGAAGCAGTTCTTC. Residues: CASSSRSTGKQFF.